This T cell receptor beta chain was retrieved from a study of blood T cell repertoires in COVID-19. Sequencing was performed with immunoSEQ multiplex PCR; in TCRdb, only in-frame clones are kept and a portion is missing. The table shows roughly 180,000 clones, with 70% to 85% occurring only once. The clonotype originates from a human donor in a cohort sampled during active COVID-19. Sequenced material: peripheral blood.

The CDR3 spells CASSPGTATAYEQYF. The CDR3 nucleotides read TGTGCCAGCAGCCCCGGGACAGCAACAGCATACGAGCAGTACTTC. This sequence joins TRBV27 and TRBJ2-7, with 7 bases matching TRBD1. The CDR3 has 15 residues. V dropped 6 bases and J dropped 4; count of bases not matched to a gene: 12. The germline gives CDR1 MNHEY, CDR2 SMNVEV (reference sequence).